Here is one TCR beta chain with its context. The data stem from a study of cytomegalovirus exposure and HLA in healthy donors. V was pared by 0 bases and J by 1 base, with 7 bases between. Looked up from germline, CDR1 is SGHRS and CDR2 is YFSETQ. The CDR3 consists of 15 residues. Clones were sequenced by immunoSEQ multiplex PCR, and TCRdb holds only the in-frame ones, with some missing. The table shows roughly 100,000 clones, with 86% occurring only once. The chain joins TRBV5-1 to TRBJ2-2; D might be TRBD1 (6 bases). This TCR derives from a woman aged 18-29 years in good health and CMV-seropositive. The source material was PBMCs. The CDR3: CASSLAGQNTGELFF. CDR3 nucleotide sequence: TGCGCCAGCAGCTTGGCGGGACAGAACACCGGGGAGCTGTTTTTT.